These T cell receptor beta chains were read from a single sample in a study of T cell changes during pregnancy in multiple sclerosis. Measured with immunoSEQ multiplex PCR; TCRdb has only the in-frame clones, and not every one. Of under 50,000 clones listed, around 89% are singletons. Source: CD4+ T cells from peripheral blood mononuclear cells, taken after pregnancy. These receptors were obtained from a female donor with multiple sclerosis, enrolled in a pregnancy study. CDR3s include the opening cysteine and the closing phenylalanine or tryptophan. The order of the fields is J gene, clone size, D gene, V gene, CDR3 protein, CDR3 DNA. D genes are given only for firm matches. A row's size may be missing; if present it is once, few, many or a size class.

TRBJ1-4	NA	NA	TRBV5-1	CASSSQGHATNEKLFF	TGCGCCAGCAGCTCTCAGGGACATGCAACTAATGAAAAACTGTTTTTT
TRBJ2-1	NA	NA	TRBV18	CASSPYQGGGFNEQFF	TGTGCCAGCTCACCATATCAGGGAGGCGGTTTCAATGAGCAGTTCTTC
TRBJ2-1	NA	NA	TRBV7-2	CASSLLGGGAYNEQFF	TGTGCCAGCAGCCTCTTGGGGGGAGGCGCCTACAATGAGCAGTTCTTC
TRBJ2-1	NA	TRBD2	TRBV6-4	CASSEGLAAYNEQFF	TGTGCCAGCTCCGAGGGACTAGCGGCCTACAATGAGCAGTTCTTC
TRBJ1-2	NA	TRBD1	TRBV6-5	CASRGDREPNYGYTF	TGTGCCAGCAGGGGAGACAGGGAGCCAAACTATGGCTACACCTTC
TRBJ2-3	NA	TRBD1	TRBV6-1	CASSDPTGTEGTDTQYF	TGTGCCAGCAGTGATCCAACCGGGACAGAAGGGACAGATACGCAGTATTTT
TRBJ2-1	NA	NA	TRBV5-4	CASSLGTTGYNEQFF	TGTGCCAGCAGCTTGGGGACAACAGGTTACAATGAGCAGTTCTTC
TRBJ1-2	NA	TRBD1	TRBV6-5	CASSPTGYGYTF	TGTGCCAGCAGCCCGACAGGGTATGGCTACACCTTC
TRBJ2-7	few	TRBD1	TRBV6-1	CASRARQGFPREQYF	TGTGCCAGCAGGGCGAGACAGGGGTTCCCCAGGGAGCAGTACTTC
TRBJ1-3	NA	NA	TRBV30	CAWSQAGAMTGNTIYF	TGTGCCTGGAGTCAAGCGGGCGCCATGACGGGAAACACCATATATTTT
TRBJ2-2	NA	NA	TRBV4-2	CASSQGIKETGELFF	TGTGCCAGCAGCCAAGGGATTAAGGAGACCGGGGAGCTGTTTTTT
TRBJ2-1	NA	TRBD1	TRBV6-6	CARRTGDSYNEQFF	TGTGCCAGGAGGACAGGAGACTCCTACAATGAGCAGTTCTTC
TRBJ2-3	NA	TRBD2	TRBV11-2	CASSSGLAGTDTQYF	TGTGCCAGCAGCTCTGGACTAGCGGGAACAGATACGCAGTATTTT
TRBJ1-1	NA	NA	TRBV6-1	CANTEAFMNTEAFF	TGTGCCAACACGGAGGCGTTTATGAACACTGAAGCTTTCTTT
TRBJ2-1	NA	TRBD2	TRBV9	CASSVGSGGNEQFF	TGTGCCAGCAGCGTAGGTAGCGGGGGGAATGAGCAGTTCTTC
TRBJ2-2	NA	TRBD2	TRBV9	CASSLRLAAYTGELFF	TGTGCCAGCAGCTTAAGACTAGCGGCCTACACCGGGGAGCTGTTTTTT
TRBJ1-1	few	NA	TRBV11-1	CASSLGRGLTEAFF	TGTGCCAGCAGCTTAGGAAGGGGCCTCACTGAAGCTTTCTTT
TRBJ2-1	once	TRBD2	TRBV11-3	CASSLASPSGSNEQFF	TGTGCCAGCAGCTTAGCGTCTCCTAGCGGGAGCAATGAGCAGTTCTTC
TRBJ1-3	NA	TRBD1	TRBV5-4	CASSWDRVNTIYF	TGTGCCAGCAGCTGGGACAGGGTCAACACCATATATTTT
TRBJ1-2	NA	NA	TRBV30	CAWSVQENGYTF	TGTGCCTGGAGTGTACAGGAGAATGGCTACACCTTC
TRBJ1-1	NA	NA	TRBV7-2	CASRRSGVNTEAFF	TGTGCCAGCAGAAGGAGCGGGGTGAACACTGAAGCTTTCTTT
TRBJ2-2	NA	TRBD1	TRBV10-1	CASSAGQGRTGELFF	TGCGCCAGCAGTGCGGGACAGGGGAGGACCGGGGAGCTGTTTTTT
TRBJ1-5	NA	TRBD1	TRBV27	CASSFTGTASSVQPQHF	TGTGCCAGCAGTTTCACCGGGACAGCTTCGTCGGTTCAGCCCCAGCATTTT
TRBJ1-1	few	NA	TRBV6-5	CASSSDRNTEAFF	TGTGCCAGCAGTTCGGACAGGAACACTGAAGCTTTCTTT
TRBJ2-7	NA	TRBD1	TRBV25-1	CASSERQGANEQYF	TGTGCCAGCAGTGAAAGACAGGGGGCCAACGAGCAGTACTTC
TRBJ2-1	NA	NA	TRBV28	CASSYEFQGFGFF	TGTGCCAGCAGTTACGAGTTCCAGGGATTCGGGTTCTTC
TRBJ2-5	NA	NA	TRBV9	CASSGWARETQYF	TGTGCCAGCAGCGGGTGGGCCCGGGAGACCCAGTACTTC
TRBJ2-1	few	NA	TRBV5-6	CASSLAVVRRGTYYNEQFF	TGTGCCAGCAGCTTGGCGGTGGTGCGGAGAGGGACTTATTACAATGAGCAGTTCTTC
TRBJ2-7	NA	NA	TRBV6-5	CASSWPGEQYF	TGTGCCAGCAGTTGGCCGGGGGAGCAGTACTTC
TRBJ2-2	NA	TRBD2	TRBV7-6	CASSLALAGLTGELFF	TGTGCCAGCAGCTTAGCACTAGCGGGATTGACCGGGGAGCTGTTTTTT
TRBJ1-2	NA	TRBD1	TRBV6-1	CASSGQGPYGYTF	TGTGCCAGCAGTGGACAGGGTCCCTATGGCTACACCTTC
TRBJ2-7	NA	TRBD1	TRBV5-1	CASSLEGQGSGEQYF	TGCGCCAGCAGCTTGGAGGGACAGGGATCCGGCGAGCAGTACTTC
TRBJ2-6	NA	NA	TRBV7-3	CASSSGSGANVLTF	TGTGCCAGCAGCTCGGGGTCTGGGGCCAACGTCCTGACTTTC
TRBJ2-1	once	TRBD1	TRBV7-2	CASSERQGNNEQFF	TGTGCCAGCAGCGAAAGACAGGGGAACAATGAGCAGTTCTTC
TRBJ2-1	once	TRBD2	TRBV10-1	CASSGLAGYNEQFF	TGCGCCAGCAGTGGGCTAGCGGGCTACAATGAGCAGTTCTTC
TRBJ2-5	NA	NA	TRBV2	CASSAVGGETQYF	TGTGCCAGCAGTGCTGTCGGAGGAGAGACCCAGTACTTC
TRBJ2-2	NA	TRBD1	TRBV14	CASRQNRGLTGELFF	TGTGCCAGCAGACAAAACAGGGGGCTTACCGGGGAGCTGTTTTTT
TRBJ2-7	once	TRBD1	TRBV23-1	CASSPSDRLTDHSYEQYF	TGCGCCAGCAGTCCTTCGGACAGGCTAACGGACCACTCCTACGAGCAGTACTTC
TRBJ2-1	NA	TRBD2	TRBV5-1	CASSLRSGTSGPNEQFF	TGCGCCAGCAGCCTCCGTTCTGGGACTAGCGGGCCCAATGAGCAGTTCTTC
TRBJ2-7	NA	TRBD1	TRBV14	CASSLGQGFTEQYF	TGTGCCAGCAGCCTCGGACAGGGATTTACCGAGCAGTACTTC
TRBJ2-7	NA	NA	TRBV30	CAWSVRPQGSSYEQYF	TGTGCCTGGAGTGTACGCCCGCAGGGAAGCTCCTACGAGCAGTACTTC
TRBJ2-1	NA	TRBD2	TRBV11-2	CASRPALAGGPRSYNEQFF	TGTGCCAGCAGGCCCGCACTAGCGGGAGGGCCCAGGTCCTACAATGAGCAGTTCTTC
TRBJ2-5	NA	TRBD2	TRBV7-6	CASSLGSSGILQETQYF	TGTGCCAGCAGCTTAGGGTCTAGCGGGATCCTCCAAGAGACCCAGTACTTC
TRBJ1-5	NA	NA	TRBV19	CASGGRNQPQHF	TGTGCCAGCGGAGGACGGAATCAGCCCCAGCATTTT
TRBJ2-1	NA	TRBD2	TRBV10-2	CASKIGLAGLEQFF	TGCGCCAGCAAGATAGGGCTAGCGGGCCTTGAGCAGTTCTTC
TRBJ2-2	NA	NA	TRBV29-1	CSVSPQGSLNTGELFF	TGCAGCGTCTCCCCGCAGGGGTCCCTGAACACCGGGGAGCTGTTTTTT
TRBJ2-3	NA	TRBD2	TRBV19	CASSSGSADTQYF	TGTGCCAGTAGTAGCGGGAGTGCAGATACGCAGTATTTT
TRBJ1-2	NA	NA	TRBV5-4	CASSSTRTDGYAF	TGTGCCAGCAGCTCCACTAGGACGGATGGCTACGCCTTC
TRBJ1-4	once	NA	TRBV11-2	CASTSSSGANEKLFF	TGTGCCAGCACCTCGTCCAGCGGGGCGAATGAAAAACTGTTTTTT